This T cell receptor beta chain was captured by sequencing in a study of response to subunit inactivated influenza vaccine. The CDR3 spans 15 residues. J gave up 5 bases and V 4 bases, and 11 bases lay outside the gene matches. Germline CDR1 and CDR2: SGHRS and YFSETQ. In its sample, this clonotype was seen many times. TCRdb re-called the RT-PCR reads through MiXCR, storing one row per CDR3 protein. The sample has more than 400,000 distinct CDR3 sequences; approximately 11% are singletons. This specimen was PBMCs from blood, taken 45 days after vaccination. V is TRBV5-1 and J is TRBJ2-7; 8 bases fit TRBD2. The TCR comes from a man between 45 and 60 years old who received an inactivated influenza vaccine. For the CDR3, the DNA is TGCGCCAGCAGCCAAGTTAGCGGGGCAGAGAACGAGCAGTACTTC. Its translation: CASSQVSGAENEQYF.